This T cell receptor (beta chain) was recovered during a study of T-cell reconstitution after alpha-beta-depleted transplantation in children. Findings and limits, study-wide: Roughly two months post-transplant, alpha-beta T cells reportedly originated from several hundred graft clones that had expanded. When one year had passed after transplant, most T-cell counts and diversity came from newly produced T cells.

Germline CDR1 SGHRS, CDR2 YFSETQ. This CDR3 is built from 16 residues. With 4 bases clipped from V and 0 bases from J, the junction kept 5 bases outside the gene matches. The sample holds many counts of this clonotype. As yet, its antigen is unknown. Preparing the TCRbeta library involved the use of unique molecular identifiers. In TCRdb, the PCR reads were re-called with MiXCR into one record per CDR3 protein. The data hold approximately 97,000 distinct CDR3 sequences, with about 6.8% observed a single time. The sequencing used PBMCs, collected before TCRalphabeta/CD19-depleted stem cell transplant. The gene calls are TRBV5-1 and TRBJ2-3; TRBD2 agrees at 10 bases. The origin of this receptor is a boy between 2 and 10 years old with acute lymphoblastic leukemia, due to receive a stem cell transplant. Here the CDR3 DNA reads TGCGCCAGCAGCCCGCCGACTAGCGGGAGCACAGATACGCAGTATTTT. Translating gives CASSPPTSGSTDTQYF.